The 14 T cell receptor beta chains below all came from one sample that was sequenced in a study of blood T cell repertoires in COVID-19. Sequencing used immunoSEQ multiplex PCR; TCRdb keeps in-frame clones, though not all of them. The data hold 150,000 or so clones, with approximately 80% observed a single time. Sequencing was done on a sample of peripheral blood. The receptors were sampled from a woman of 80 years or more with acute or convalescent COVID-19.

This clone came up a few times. CDR3 bases: TGTGCCTGGAGTAGACAGGCGATCAATCAGCCCCAGCATTTT. It specifies CAWSRQAINQPQHF. V is TRBV30 and J is TRBJ1-5, with D perhaps matching TRBD1 (6 bases). Trimming stripped 2 bases from V and 3 bases from J, with 11 bases between. The CDR3 consists of 14 residues. The germline CDR1 and CDR2 sequences are GTSNPN and SVGIG (reference sequence).

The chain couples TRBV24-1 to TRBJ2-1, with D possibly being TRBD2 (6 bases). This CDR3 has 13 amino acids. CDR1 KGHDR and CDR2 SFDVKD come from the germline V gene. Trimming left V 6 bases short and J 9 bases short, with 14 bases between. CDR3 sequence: CATSQPQGGEQFF. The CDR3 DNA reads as TGTGCCACCAGTCAACCCCAGGGAGGTGAGCAGTTCTTC.

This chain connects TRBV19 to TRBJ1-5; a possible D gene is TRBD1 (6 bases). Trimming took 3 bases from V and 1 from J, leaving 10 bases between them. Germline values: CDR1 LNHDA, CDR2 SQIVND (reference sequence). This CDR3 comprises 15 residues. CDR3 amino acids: CASSIPGVSNQPQHF. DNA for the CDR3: TGTGCCAGTAGTATTCCAGGGGTGAGCAATCAGCCCCAGCATTTT.

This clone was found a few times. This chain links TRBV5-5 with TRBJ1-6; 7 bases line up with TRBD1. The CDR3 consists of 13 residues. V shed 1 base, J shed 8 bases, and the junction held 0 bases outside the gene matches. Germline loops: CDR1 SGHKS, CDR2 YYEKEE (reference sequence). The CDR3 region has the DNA TGTGCCAGCAGCTTGACAGGGGATTCACCCCTCCACTTT. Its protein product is CASSLTGDSPLHF. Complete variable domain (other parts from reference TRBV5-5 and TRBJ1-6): DAGVTQSPTHLIKTRGQQVTLRCSPISGHKSVSWYQQVLGQGPQFIFQYYEKEERGRGNFPDRFSARQFPNYSSELNVNALLLGDSALYLCASSLTGDSPLHFGNGTRLTVT.

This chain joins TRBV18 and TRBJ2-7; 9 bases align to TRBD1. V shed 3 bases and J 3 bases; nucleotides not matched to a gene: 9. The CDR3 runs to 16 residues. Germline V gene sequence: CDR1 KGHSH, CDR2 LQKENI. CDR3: CASSPLRGTGHYEQYF. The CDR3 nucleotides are TGTGCCAGCTCACCCCTTCGAGGGACAGGGCACTACGAGCAGTACTTC.

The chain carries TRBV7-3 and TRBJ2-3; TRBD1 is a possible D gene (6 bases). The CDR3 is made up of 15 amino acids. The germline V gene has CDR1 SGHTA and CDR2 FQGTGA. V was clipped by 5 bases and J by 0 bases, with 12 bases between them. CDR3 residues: CASSPGDESTDTQYF. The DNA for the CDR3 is TGTGCCAGCAGCCCAGGGGACGAGAGCACAGATACGCAGTATTTT.

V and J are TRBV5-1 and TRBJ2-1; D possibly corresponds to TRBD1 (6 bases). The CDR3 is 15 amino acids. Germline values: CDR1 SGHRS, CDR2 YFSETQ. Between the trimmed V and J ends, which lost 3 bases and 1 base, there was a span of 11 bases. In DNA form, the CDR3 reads TGCGCCAGCAGCTCCGATGGGACATCCTACAATGAGCAGTTCTTC. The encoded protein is CASSSDGTSYNEQFF.

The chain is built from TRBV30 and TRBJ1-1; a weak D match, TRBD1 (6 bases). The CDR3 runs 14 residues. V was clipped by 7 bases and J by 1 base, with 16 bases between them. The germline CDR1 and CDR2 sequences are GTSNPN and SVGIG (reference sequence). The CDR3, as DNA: TGTGCCTTGGAGGGGGGGACTAAGAACACTGAAGCTTTCTTT. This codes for CALEGGTKNTEAFF.

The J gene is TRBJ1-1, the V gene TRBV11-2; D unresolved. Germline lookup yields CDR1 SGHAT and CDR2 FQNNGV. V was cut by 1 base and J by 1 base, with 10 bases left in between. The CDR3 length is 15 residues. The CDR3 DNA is TGTGCCAGCAGCTTAGGCGGAATATCGAACACTGAAGCTTTCTTT. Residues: CASSLGGISNTEAFF.

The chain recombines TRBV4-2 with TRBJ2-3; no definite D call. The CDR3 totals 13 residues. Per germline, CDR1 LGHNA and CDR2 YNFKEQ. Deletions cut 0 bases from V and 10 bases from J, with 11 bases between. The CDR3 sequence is CASSQELSTPQYF. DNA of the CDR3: TGTGCCAGCAGCCAAGAACTATCAACCCCGCAGTATTTT.

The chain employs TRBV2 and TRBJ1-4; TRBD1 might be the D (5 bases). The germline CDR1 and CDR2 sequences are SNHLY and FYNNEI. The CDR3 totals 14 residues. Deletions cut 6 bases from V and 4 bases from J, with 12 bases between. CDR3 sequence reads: CASRMDMYNEKLFF. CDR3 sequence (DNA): TGTGCCAGCAGGATGGACATGTATAATGAAAAACTGTTTTTT.

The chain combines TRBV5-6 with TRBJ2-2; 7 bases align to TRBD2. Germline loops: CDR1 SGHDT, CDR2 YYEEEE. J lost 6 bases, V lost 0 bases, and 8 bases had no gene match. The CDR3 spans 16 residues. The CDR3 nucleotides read TGTGCCAGCAGCTTGGTCGGGAGGAGTTCACCCGGGGAGCTGTTTTTT. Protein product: CASSLVGRSSPGELFF.

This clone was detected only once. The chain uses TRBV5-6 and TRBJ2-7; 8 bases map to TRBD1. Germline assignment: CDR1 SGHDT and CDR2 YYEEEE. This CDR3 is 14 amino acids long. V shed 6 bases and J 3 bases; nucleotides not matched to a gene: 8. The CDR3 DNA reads TGTGCCAGCACCCGCCGGACAGGGTACTACGAGCAGTACTTC. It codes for CASTRRTGYYEQYF.

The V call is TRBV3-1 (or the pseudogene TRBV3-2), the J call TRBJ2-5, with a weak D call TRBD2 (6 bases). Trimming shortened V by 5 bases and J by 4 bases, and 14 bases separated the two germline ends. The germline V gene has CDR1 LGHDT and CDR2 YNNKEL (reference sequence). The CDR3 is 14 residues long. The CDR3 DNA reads TGTGCCAGCAGCGAAGGGACTTTAGGAGAGACCCAGTACTTC. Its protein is CASSEGTLGETQYF.